Listed below are T cell receptor beta chains from one sample, sequenced in a study of T-cell reconstitution after alpha-beta-depleted transplantation in children. MiXCR, applied by TCRdb to the PCR reads, yields one record per CDR3 protein. The sample yields around 4,200 distinct CDR3 sequences, 9.5% to 15% seen once. The sample was PBMCs, mostly from graft donor cells, taken 60 days after TCRalphabeta/CD19-depleted stem cell transplant. These receptors all stem from a male patient aged 2-10 years who had a stem cell transplant for acute lymphoblastic leukemia, so the T cells may come from the graft donor. Both conserved end residues are part of each CDR3. A D gene is named only where the DNA matches it firmly. Part of the rows lack a size; the others show once, few, many or a class for expanded clones.

TRBV3-1	.	TRBD1	TRBJ1-1	CASSPQVPGGTEAFF	TGTGCCTCCTCCCCCCAGGTCCCAGGGGGGACTGAAGCTTTCTTT
TRBV6-5	medium-sized	.	TRBJ2-5	CASSYSQVVRAQETQYF	TGTGCCAGCAGTTACAGTCAAGTCGTAAGAGCCCAAGAGACCCAGTACTTC
TRBV27	many	TRBD2	TRBJ2-1	CASNLGAGGSYNEQFF	TGTGCCAGCAACTTGGGGGCGGGGGGCTCCTACAATGAGCAGTTCTTC
TRBV7-3	medium-sized	.	TRBJ2-1	CASTLGPTSYNEQFF	TGTGCCAGCACCTTGGGACCGACCTCCTACAATGAGCAGTTCTTC
TRBV5-1	medium-sized	TRBD2	TRBJ2-2	CASSLDPAGGRTGELFF	TGCGCCAGCAGCTTGGACCCAGCGGGGGGGCGCACCGGGGAGCTGTTTTTT
TRBV20-1	many	TRBD2	TRBJ2-3	CSGWSSGIDTQYF	TGCAGCGGGTGGAGTAGCGGGATAGATACGCAGTATTTT
TRBV3-1	many	.	TRBJ2-1	CASSQVIWGNEQFF	TGTGCCAGCAGCCAAGTGATTTGGGGCAATGAGCAGTTCTTC
TRBV6-1	.	TRBD2	TRBJ2-1	CASTGLAGWTVDNEQFF	TGTGCCAGCACGGGACTAGCGGGGTGGACCGTAGACAATGAGCAGTTCTTC
TRBV7-9	medium-sized	.	TRBJ2-1	CASSLIQGYEQFF	TGTGCCAGCAGCTTAATCCAGGGATATGAGCAGTTCTTC
TRBV4-3	large	.	TRBJ1-4	CASSQEWGLREKLFF	TGCGCCAGCAGCCAAGAGTGGGGGCTGAGGGAAAAACTGTTTTTT
TRBV4-3	.	.	TRBJ2-5	CASSQDRAEEETQYF	TGCGCCAGCAGCCAAGATCGGGCAGAAGAAGAGACCCAGTACTTC
TRBV7-9	many	.	TRBJ1-2	CASSFLTGHPQRRGYTF	TGTGCCAGCAGCTTCTTAACGGGACACCCCCAACGAAGGGGCTACACCTTC
TRBV9	many	TRBD2	TRBJ2-1	CASSAPSGSSYNEQFF	TGTGCCAGCAGCGCTCCTAGCGGGAGCTCCTACAATGAGCAGTTCTTC
TRBV7-9	medium-sized	.	TRBJ2-3	CASTPSSTDTQYF	TGTGCCAGCACCCCTTCTAGCACAGATACGCAGTATTTT
TRBV9	medium-sized	TRBD1	TRBJ2-7	CASSAKQGNEQYF	TGTGCCAGCAGCGCTAAACAGGGGAACGAGCAGTACTTC
TRBV5-1	many	.	TRBJ2-7	CASSFGVLSYEQYF	TGCGCCAGCAGCTTTGGGGTGCTCTCCTACGAGCAGTACTTC
TRBV6-5	many	TRBD1	TRBJ2-1	CASSYWGTGLESEQFF	TGTGCCAGCAGTTACTGGGGGACAGGCCTTGAGTCAGAGCAGTTCTTC
TRBV20-1	medium-sized	TRBD1	TRBJ1-6	CSAAPATGTNSPLHF	TGCAGTGCTGCCCCCGCGACAGGGACCAATTCACCCCTCCACTTT
TRBV20-1	medium-sized	TRBD1	TRBJ1-1	CSARLSGGTEAFF	TGCAGTGCTAGGTTATCAGGGGGGACTGAAGCTTTCTTT
TRBV3-1	.	TRBD1	TRBJ1-2	CASTQRDRSVGTDGYTF	TGTGCCTCCACCCAACGGGACAGAAGCGTGGGGACCGATGGCTACACCTTC
TRBV28	medium-sized	.	TRBJ1-6	CASSTDSMGDSPLHF	TGTGCCAGCAGCACGGACTCGATGGGGGATTCACCCCTCCACTTT
TRBV20-1	many	TRBD2	TRBJ2-3	CSARPPLAEFTDTQYF	TGCAGTGCTAGGCCCCCACTAGCGGAGTTCACAGATACGCAGTATTTT
TRBV5-1	.	TRBD2	TRBJ2-1	CASSRLGLAGLLDEQFF	TGCGCCAGCAGCCGGTTGGGACTAGCGGGGCTGTTGGATGAGCAGTTCTTC
TRBV20-1	many	TRBD1	TRBJ1-2	CSARVTRTGGFGYTF	TGCAGTGCTAGAGTGACCCGGACAGGGGGCTTTGGCTACACCTTC
TRBV4-2	medium-sized	TRBD2	TRBJ2-5	CASSQDFLAGDQETQYF	TGTGCCAGCAGCCAAGATTTTCTAGCGGGGGATCAAGAGACCCAGTACTTC
TRBV7-9	many	TRBD2	TRBJ2-3	CASRSGIDTQYF	TGTGCCAGCAGGAGCGGGATAGATACGCAGTATTTT
TRBV2	many	.	TRBJ2-2	CASSPDSLYTGELFF	TGTGCCAGCTCCCCTGACTCACTCTACACCGGGGAGCTGTTTTTT
TRBV5-1	once	TRBD1	TRBJ1-2	CASGSGTASYGYTF	TGCGCCAGCGGCTCCGGGACAGCGAGCTATGGCTACACCTTC
TRBV28	many	TRBD2	TRBJ2-3	CASSSLAGGGDTQYF	TGTGCCAGCAGTTCCCTAGCGGGGGGCGGAGATACGCAGTATTTT
TRBV4-2	few	.	TRBJ2-3	CAMGPGLSWAGLITDTQYF	TGTGCCATGGGCCCCGGGCTCAGCTGGGCAGGATTAATCACAGATACGCAGTATTTT
TRBV14	.	TRBD1	TRBJ2-7	CAMSHEGQQGYEQYF	TGTGCCATGAGCCACGAGGGACAGCAAGGTTACGAGCAGTACTTC
TRBV5-1	many	TRBD2	TRBJ2-3	CASSLGLAGGFTDTQYF	TGCGCCAGCAGCTTGGGACTAGCGGGGGGCTTCACAGATACGCAGTATTTT
TRBV28	many	.	TRBJ1-5	CASSLGGRRVRPQHF	TGTGCCAGCAGTCTAGGGGGGAGGAGAGTTAGGCCCCAGCATTTT
TRBV20-1	many	TRBD2	TRBJ2-3	CSAQRTGTSGGNTQYF	TGCAGTGCCCAACGGACCGGGACTAGCGGGGGAAATACGCAGTATTTT
TRBV4-2	many	.	TRBJ1-1	CASSQELRGGMNTEAFF	TGTGCCAGCAGCCAAGAGTTACGTGGGGGGATGAACACTGAAGCTTTCTTT
TRBV3-1	many	.	TRBJ1-2	CASSAWGGVNYGYTF	TGTGCCAGCAGCGCCTGGGGAGGGGTTAACTATGGCTACACCTTC
TRBV15	medium-sized	.	TRBJ1-2	CATSEGTNYGYTF	TGTGCCACCAGTGAGGGGACCAACTATGGCTACACCTTC
TRBV3-1	many	.	TRBJ2-2	CASSLNTGELFF	TGTGCCAGCAGCCTCAACACCGGGGAGCTGTTTTTT
TRBV5-6	many	.	TRBJ1-3	CASSLAGPSGNTIYF	TGTGCCAGCAGCTTGGCGGGACCCTCTGGAAACACCATATATTTT
TRBV25-1	many	.	TRBJ2-7	CASSEYNSYEQYF	TGTGCCAGCAGTGAGTATAACTCCTACGAGCAGTACTTC
TRBV7-9	many	.	TRBJ2-3	CASDRGITDTQYF	TGTGCCTCCGACCGGGGAATCACAGATACGCAGTATTTT
TRBV24-1	once	.	TRBJ1-4	CATNEKLFF	TGTGCAACTAATGAAAAACTGTTTTTT
TRBV12-3/TRBV12-4	many	.	TRBJ1-2	CASSLSLGQIYGYTF	TGTGCCAGCAGTTTATCCCTAGGACAGATCTATGGCTACACCTTC
TRBV7-8	medium-sized	TRBD2	TRBJ2-1	CASSLGLAGGPLLYNEQFF	TGTGCCAGCAGCTTAGGGCTAGCGGGAGGGCCGCTCTTGTACAATGAGCAGTTCTTC
TRBV7-4	.	.	TRBJ1-1	CASSFRRDSEAFF	TGCGCCAGCAGCTTCAGGCGGGACTCTGAAGCTTTCTTT
TRBV6-5	medium-sized	TRBD2	TRBJ2-1	CASSFLLAGRVNEQFF	TGTGCCAGCAGTTTCCTTCTAGCGGGAAGAGTAAATGAGCAGTTCTTC
TRBV6-5	medium-sized	.	TRBJ1-3	CASSYDGSSGNTIYF	TGTGCCAGCAGTTACGACGGGAGCTCTGGAAACACCATATATTTT
TRBV9	many	TRBD1	TRBJ2-2	CASSGQGNTGELFF	TGTGCCAGCAGCGGACAGGGGAACACCGGGGAGCTGTTTTTT
TRBV28	many	TRBD1	TRBJ1-2	CASTLDRAYGYTF	TGTGCCAGCACCTTGGACAGGGCTTATGGCTACACCTTC
TRBV2	many	.	TRBJ2-1	CASRLLAREQFF	TGTGCCAGCAGGCTACTAGCCCGCGAGCAGTTCTTC
TRBV5-1	many	TRBD2	TRBJ2-1	CASSLSILSGERSSGSYNEQFF	TGCGCCAGCAGCTTGTCTATTTTAAGCGGGGAACGGAGTTCCGGCTCCTACAATGAGCAGTTCTTC